The 2 T cell receptor beta chains presented below share a single source sample, sequenced in a study of T-cell memory formation after mild COVID-19. TCRdb independently ran MiXCR on the 5' RACE reads; one entry per CDR3 protein. In the table there are about 270,000 distinct CDR3 sequences, 15% of which are singletons. The sequencing sample was made of PBMCs or a T cell subset sorted from them (not recorded which). Receptors were obtained from an adult woman who had mild COVID-19 (a few samples of this study predate the infection). Cell type and time point are not known.

This clonotype was counted only a few times. The J gene is TRBJ2-3, the V gene TRBV5-1; 10 bases map to TRBD1. The germline V gene encodes CDR1 SGHRS and CDR2 YFSETQ. The CDR3 is 15 residues long. With 6 bases clipped from V and 4 bases from J, the junction kept 8 bases outside the gene matches. CDR3 region: CASTAGTGAADTQYF. The CDR3 DNA reads TGCGCCAGCACCGCCGGGACAGGGGCAGCAGATACGCAGTATTTT.

The chain combines TRBV5-4 with TRBJ2-1; TRBD2 matches 9 bases. Germline V gene lookup returns CDR1 SGHNT and CDR2 YYREEE (reference sequence). Trimming took 1 base from V and 6 from J; bases not matched to a gene: 5. This CDR3 is built from 15 residues. The CDR3 region is CASSLKRGASNEQFF. The CDR3 DNA follows: TGTGCCAGCAGCTTGAAGCGGGGGGCGTCCAATGAGCAGTTCTTC. The entire variable domain, with the rest obtained from reference TRBV5-4 and TRBJ2-1, is as follows: ETGVTQSPTHLIKTRGQQVTLRCSSQSGHNTVSWYQQALGQGPQFIFQYYREEENGRGNFPPRFSGLQFPNYSSELNVNALELDDSALYLCASSLKRGASNEQFFGPGTRLTVL.